A single TCR beta chain is shown here with its context. Its antigen is currently unknown. The data belong to a study of graft-versus-host responses after intestinal transplantation. Looking at the study overall: All recipients were given anti-thymocyte globulin induction, and tacrolimus and steroids were then administered for 3 to 4 years. General study findings and limits: Some patients had graft-donor T cell macrochimerism, and their allografts showed high graft-versus-host to host-versus-graft clonal ratios.

Assay: immunoSEQ multiplex PCR; the TCRdb copy retains only in-frame clones and omits some. Found here are 130,000 or so clones, approximately 91% of them singletons; the top ten hold about 0.18%. The CDR3 extends over 15 amino acids. CDR1 SGHNT and CDR2 YYREEE come from the germline V gene (reference sequence). J lost 3 bases, V lost 0 bases, and 3 bases had no gene match. The TCR originated in a human donor who received an intestinal transplant. The gene calls are TRBV5-4 and TRBJ2-1; TRBD2 agrees at 7 bases. Specimen: unstimulated CD4+ T cells sorted from spleen or lymph node cells, collected before intestinal transplant. Here the CDR3 DNA reads TGTGCCAGCAGCTTGGGACGGGAGGTCTACAATGAGCAGTTCTTC. It encodes CASSLGREVYNEQFF.